These 11 T cell receptor beta chains originate from one sample sequenced in a study of blood T cells in healthy people across ages (dated by TCRdb to between 2014 and 2017). Receptor amplification or capture employed 5' RACE. Sequencing instrument: Illumina HiSeq 2500. The second PCR ran for about 7 to 11 cycles and used a J-beta primer mix along with a sample-barcoded 5' primer. TCRdb reanalyzed the raw reads on its own, using fastp at Q25 for trimming and MiXCR for clone calling, and kept in-frame beta chains. Entries are consolidated by CDR3 protein sequence, retaining the most common genes and DNA. Present in this sample are hundreds of thousands of distinct CDR3 sequences, around 49% of which were seen just once. The ten largest clones take up under 35% of the sample. Sequenced sample: blood. The origin of the receptors is a woman aged 60-70 years in good health.

This sequence joins TRBV7-2 and TRBJ2-5, with 9 positions matching TRBD2. TRBJ2-7 explains the end of the DNA better; the J call may be wrong. The CDR3 is 15 residues long. The germline V gene has CDR1 SGHTA and CDR2 FQGNSA. This CDR3 is CASSLIPLAGREQYF. DNA of the CDR3: TGTGCCAGCAGCTTAATCCCGCTAGCGGGACGCGAGCAGTACTTC.

This clonotype was seen a handful of times. The chain employs TRBV27 and TRBJ1-1; D perhaps matches TRBD1 (6 bases). Trimming removed 2 bases from V and 9 bases from J, with 16 bases in between. The length of the CDR3 is 14 residues. Germline CDR1 MNHEY, CDR2 SMNVEV (reference sequence). The chain's CDR3 is CASSLVDRPGKAFF. For the CDR3, the DNA is TGTGCCAGCAGTTTAGTGGACAGACCTGGGAAAGCTTTCTTT.

This chain joins TRBV7-6 and TRBJ2-5; D call uncertain. This CDR3 comprises 14 residues. Germline V lookup: CDR1 SGHVS, CDR2 FNYEAQ. The germline V and J ends were trimmed by 4 bases and 5 bases, with 14 bases remaining between them. This chain's CDR3 is CASSSTPTAETQYF. CDR3 DNA sequence: TGTGCCAGCAGCTCAACCCCAACCGCGGAGACCCAGTACTTC.

V and J are TRBV7-9 and TRBJ2-7; D is perhaps TRBD1 or TRBD2 (5 bases each). The CDR3 loop spans 16 amino acids. Looked up from germline, CDR1 is SEHNR and CDR2 is FQNEAQ (reference sequence). Trimming cost V 5 bases and J 1 base, with 18 bases left between them. CDR3 amino acids: CASSGTTPQESYEQYF. The DNA for the CDR3 is TGTGCCAGCAGCGGGACCACCCCACAGGAATCCTACGAGCAGTACTTC.

The chain recombines TRBV14 with TRBJ1-2; D is possibly TRBD1 (5 bases). Trimming took off 4 bases at V and 6 bases at J, with 15 bases between the two ends. The CDR3 runs to 14 residues. Germline CDR1 reads SGHDN; CDR2 reads FVKESK. For the CDR3, the DNA is TGTGCCAGCAGCCCCACCAGGGCACCGAATGGCTACACCTTC. Translating gives CASSPTRAPNGYTF. Filled out from reference TRBV14 and TRBJ1-2, the complete variable domain reads EAGVTQFPSHSVIEKGQTVTLRCDPISGHDNLYWYRRVMGKEIKFLLHFVKESKQDESGMPNNRFLAERTGGTYSTLKVQPAELEDSGVYFCASSPTRAPNGYTFGSGTRLTVV.

This clonotype has only a few counts. This chain joins TRBV25-1 and TRBJ2-7, with TRBD2 matching 9 bases. V was pared by 3 bases and J by 0 bases, with 3 bases of the junction left unmatched. CDR1 and CDR2 from the germline V gene are MGHDK and SYGVNS. The CDR3 is 15 residues long. CDR3 sequence reads: CASSEPSGNSYEQYF. The CDR3 DNA reads TGTGCCAGCAGTGAGCCTAGCGGGAACTCCTACGAGCAGTACTTC.

This clonotype was observed a handful of times. A much larger clone sits a single nucleotide away, making a read error possible. The J gene is TRBJ2-7, the V gene TRBV5-6; D may be TRBD2 (5 bases). The CDR3 contains 14 residues. The V and J ends lost 2 bases and 0 bases respectively, with 9 bases between them. CDR1 and CDR2 from the germline V gene are SGHDT and YYEEEE. Here the CDR3 reads CASSLRGNSYEQYF. CDR3 nucleotides: TGTGCCAGCAGCTTAAGAGGGAACTCCTACGAGCAGTACTTC.

This chain links TRBV28 with TRBJ2-4; 8 nucleotides match TRBD1. Trimming took 5 bases from V and 15 from J; bases not matched to a gene: 9. This CDR3 contains 12 residues. Germline V gene sequence: CDR1 MDHEN, CDR2 SYDVKM. CDR3 region: CASSGTGQTRYF. The DNA of the CDR3 is TGTGCCAGCAGTGGGACAGGACAAACCCGGTACTTC.

This chain uses TRBV27 with TRBJ2-5; D unclear. The germline V and J ends were trimmed by 7 bases and 1 base, with 10 bases remaining between them. This CDR3 comprises 13 residues. Germline-derived CDR1 and CDR2 are MNHEY and SMNVEV (reference sequence). In DNA form, the CDR3 reads TGTGCCAGCAAGCTACGACCCCAAGAGACCCAGTACTTC. This gives the protein CASKLRPQETQYF.

This clonotype has only a few counts. CDR3 DNA: TGTGCCAGCAGCCTATCCCCCGGGCCTTCCTACGAGCAGTACTTC. It translates to CASSLSPGPSYEQYF. The chain carries TRBV7-3 and TRBJ2-7; D gene unclear. The CDR3 extends over 15 amino acids. Germline values: CDR1 SGHTA, CDR2 FQGTGA. Trimming took off 5 bases at V and 1 base at J, with 15 bases between the two ends.

This clonotype was found a few times. The genes are TRBV5-1 and TRBJ2-1, with a tentative D call TRBD1 (6 bases). The CDR3 length is 15 residues. V was cut by 1 base and J by 4 bases, with 12 bases left in between. Germline V lookup: CDR1 SGHRS, CDR2 YFSETQ. For the CDR3, the DNA is TGCGCCAGCAGCTTGTCCCAGGGGCGATACAATGAGCAGTTCTTC. It translates to CASSLSQGRYNEQFF.